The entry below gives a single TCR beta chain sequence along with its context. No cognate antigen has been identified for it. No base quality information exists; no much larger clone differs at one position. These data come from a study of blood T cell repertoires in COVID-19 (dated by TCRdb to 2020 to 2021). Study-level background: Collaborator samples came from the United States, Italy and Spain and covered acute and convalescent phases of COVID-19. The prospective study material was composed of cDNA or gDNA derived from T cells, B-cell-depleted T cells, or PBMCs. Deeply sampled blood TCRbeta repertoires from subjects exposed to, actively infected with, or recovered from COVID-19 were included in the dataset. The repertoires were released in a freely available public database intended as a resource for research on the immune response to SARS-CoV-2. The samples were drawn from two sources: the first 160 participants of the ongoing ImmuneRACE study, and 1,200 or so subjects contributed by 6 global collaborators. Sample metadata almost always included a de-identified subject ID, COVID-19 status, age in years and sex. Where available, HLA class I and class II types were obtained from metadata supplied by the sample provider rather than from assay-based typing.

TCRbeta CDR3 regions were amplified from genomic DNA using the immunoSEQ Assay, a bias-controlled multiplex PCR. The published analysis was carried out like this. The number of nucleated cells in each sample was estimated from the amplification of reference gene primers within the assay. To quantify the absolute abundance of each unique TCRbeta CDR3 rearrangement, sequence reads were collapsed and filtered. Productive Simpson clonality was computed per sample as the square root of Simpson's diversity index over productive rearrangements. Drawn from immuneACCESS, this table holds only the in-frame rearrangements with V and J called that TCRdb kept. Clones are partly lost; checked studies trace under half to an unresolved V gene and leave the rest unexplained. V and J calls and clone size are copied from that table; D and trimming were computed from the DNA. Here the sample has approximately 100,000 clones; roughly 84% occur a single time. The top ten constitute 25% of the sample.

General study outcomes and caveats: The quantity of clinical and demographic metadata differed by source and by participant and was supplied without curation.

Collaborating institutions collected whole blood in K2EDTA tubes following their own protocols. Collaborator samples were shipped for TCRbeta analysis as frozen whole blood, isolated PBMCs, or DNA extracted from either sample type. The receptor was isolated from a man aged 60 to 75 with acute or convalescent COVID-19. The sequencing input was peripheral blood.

The CDR3 reads as follows: CASSLGTGIYEQYF. The DNA is TGTGCCAGCAGCTTGGGGACAGGGATCTACGAGCAGTACTTC. The chain is made from TRBV5-5 and TRBJ2-7, with 8 middle bases fitting TRBD1. Including cysteine and phenylalanine, the CDR3 has 14 amino acids. Kept here is only the CDR3 DNA, which spans 42 bases and is read in frame from base 1. CDR1 is given as SGHKS and CDR2 as YYEKEE, both from the germline V gene (reference sequence). The germline V end is reduced by 0 bases and the J end by 3 bases; junction bases left unmatched: 2.